The present entry profiles one T cell receptor beta chain with its context. These data belong to a study of blood T cell repertoires in COVID-19. The repertoire was sequenced with immunoSEQ multiplex PCR; TCRdb's copy has only in-frame clones and lacks some. The data show around 300,000 clones, 70% to 90% seen once. Germline CDR1 MGHRA, CDR2 YSYEKL. Losses at the gene ends were 2 bases for V and 6 bases for J; bases not matched to a gene: 16. There are 17 residues in the CDR3. What was sequenced was peripheral blood. The sequence came from a woman aged 70-85 years with acute or convalescent COVID-19. This sequence joins TRBV4-1 and TRBJ2-7; 7 bases match TRBD1. CDR3 coding DNA: TGCGCCAGCAGCCAACCGACAGGGAATGGGTTCGCAGTCGAGCAGTACTTC. It encodes CASSQPTGNGFAVEQYF.